The sequence of this T cell receptor beta chain was determined in a study of blood T cell repertoires in acute mononucleosis (dated by TCRdb to about 2020). Regarding the complete study: Acute-phase samples were taken within 2 weeks of symptom onset, representing the primary response. The mean EBV load in blood was 3.5 to 4 log10 genome copies per million B cells during acute infection, compared with roughly 2.7 at convalescence. In the acute phase, YVL-BR-specific cells accounted for a mean of about 2.3% of blood CD8 T cells, and GLC-BM-specific cells for a mean of approximately 0.99%.

Total RNA from at least 9,500 sorted tetramer+ CD8 T cells was reverse transcribed into cDNA for TCR profiling. CDR3 regions were amplified by PCR with primers annealing to V and J regions, adding unique molecular identifiers to track templates. TCRalpha and TCRbeta chains were profiled using the immunoSEQ platform, including its sequencing and error-correction standards. The authors processed their data as follows. Clonal copy numbers were corrected for sequencing and PCR errors, and CDR3s were defined according to IMGT conventions. Analysis was restricted to productive rearrangements and was performed with immunoSEQ Analyzer versions 2.0 and 3.0, and gene-pairing frequencies were further processed in Microsoft Excel. Circos plots were used to visualize V-J pairings, and MEME together with a custom motifSearch program was used to find CDR3 motifs. The OLGA algorithm was used to calculate the probability of generation of TCR sequences. Clonotypes seen at both visits were designated persistent, clonotypes seen only acutely were designated nonpersistent, and clonotypes seen only at convalescence were designated de novo. A public TCR was defined as an amino acid clonotype used by more than one donor. As stored in TCRdb, this immuneACCESS dataset retains in-frame rearrangements with V and J assigned. A fraction of the clones does not appear; measured against another copy, unresolved V genes explain less than half of the discrepancy, and the remainder lacks a known reason. V and J calls and clone size come straight from that table; D and trimming were deduced from the DNA. Present in this sample are some 2,500 clones, around 67% of which were seen just once. The top ten clones comprise 51% of the sample.

The V end gives up 10 bases and the J end 2 bases, leaving 9 bases in the junction not matched to a gene. The CDR3, cysteine through phenylalanine, is 14 amino acids long. CDR3 DNA only is kept here, 42 bases in frame from base 1. CDR1 ENHRY and CDR2 SYGVKD are derived from the germline V gene. The study at large found these results: The low acute-to-convalescent clonotype overlap might be partly explained by sampling error, because only a fraction of each donor's blood was analyzed. Although only approximately 8.4% of unique acute clonotypes carried over into convalescence, these persisting clonotypes made up most of the response, and the remainder were seemingly replaced by new, diverse de novo clonotypes. The cohort comprised only a few donors, so group averages rested on very few individuals. Both chains appeared to be involved in GLC-BM selection, with public TCRbeta motifs on BV14-BJ2 and BV20-BJ1 together with a TCRalpha motif on AV5-AJ31.

Read against the paper, the sample's time point label means: acute infectious mononucleosis, at clinical presentation within 2 weeks of symptom onset (visit 1). The study tracked CD8 T cell responses to two immunodominant EBV epitopes, BRLF1 109 (YVL-BR) and BMLF1 280 (GLC-BM), over primary infection. Primary EBV infection was taken to be indicated by a positive serum heterophile antibody test and EBV viral capsid antigen-specific IgM. Total CD8 T cells were first enriched from PBMCs by magnetic positive selection (MACS). A FACSAria III was used to sort live CD3+ CD8+ tetramer+ cells to a purity above 90%. A PE-conjugated tetramer loaded with the BMLF1 280-288 peptide was used for cell sorting. After tetramer sorting, TCR repertoires of EBV epitope-specific CD8 T cells were deep-sequenced directly ex vivo at acute infection and at convalescence. A few people aged roughly 18 to 30 with clinical acute infectious mononucleosis and laboratory evidence of primary EBV infection were used as donors. Heparinized peripheral blood was collected when donors presented clinically with mononucleosis symptoms and again about 6 months afterward. PBMCs were isolated by Ficoll-Paque density gradient centrifugation.

The table lists this clone with many counts. No base-level quality is on record; no much larger clone is a single base apart. Material: EBV GLC epitope tetramer+ CD8+ T cells sorted from PBMCs, obtained during acute infectious mononucleosis. Reading the label with the study, this specimen's cell subset or site is: CD8 T cells binding tetramer with EBV BMLF1 280-288 peptide (GLC-BM). The sequence came from a young woman with infectious mononucleosis caused by EBV. The rearranged chain carries TRBV10-3 and TRBJ2-5, with 8 bases aligning to TRBD1. The sequenced DNA is TGTGCCAGCAGACAATGGACAGGGCAAGAGACCCAGTACTTC. Its translation is CASRQWTGQETQYF.